The T cell receptor beta chain described here comes from a study of T-cell reconstitution after alpha-beta-depleted transplantation in children. As it was prepared, the TCRbeta library received unique molecular identifiers. A single record per CDR3 protein comes from TCRdb applying MiXCR to the PCR reads. This table holds 580,000 or so distinct CDR3 sequences, roughly 23% found once. CDR1 SGHRS and CDR2 YFSETQ come from the germline V gene. J lost 0 bases, V lost 3 bases, and 5 bases had no gene match. This CDR3 region has 16 residues. Overall study findings and caveats: T-cell counts and diversity were attributed mostly to newly produced T cells one year after transplant. Approximately two months post-transplant, alpha-beta T cells reportedly originated from several hundred expanded graft clones.

As concerns this clonotype: Its antigen is as yet unknown.

The sequences come from PBMCs, mostly from graft donor cells, collected 360 days after TCRalphabeta/CD19-depleted stem cell transplant. The sequence was obtained from a boy younger than two who had a stem cell transplant for acute myeloid leukemia, so the T cells may come from the graft donor. This rearrangement joins TRBV5-1 to TRBJ1-1; 10 positions agree with TRBD1. The CDR3 sequence: CASSSDRGYMNTEAFF. CDR3 DNA: TGCGCCAGCAGCTCGGACAGGGGGTACATGAACACTGAAGCTTTCTTT.